The 31 T cell receptor beta chains listed next were all sequenced from one sample in a study of blood T cell repertoires in COVID-19. Repertoires were generated with immunoSEQ multiplex PCR, while TCRdb's copy carries only in-frame clones and drops some. The data contain about 100,000 clones, about 84% of them seen just once; the ten biggest clones take up around 13%. Material: peripheral blood. The receptors stem from a human donor in a cohort sampled during active COVID-19.

Only one count was recorded for this clone. V usage is TRBV11-2 and J usage is TRBJ2-2, with 9 bases lining up with TRBD1. The CDR3 covers 15 residues. Germline values: CDR1 SGHAT, CDR2 FQNNGV. J was trimmed by 5 bases and V by 2 bases; bases with no gene match: 3. CDR3 coding DNA: TGTGCCAGCAGCTTATTGGGACAGGGAACCGGGGAGCTGTTTTTT. This encodes CASSLLGQGTGELFF.

This clone was observed a few times. The rearrangement links TRBV18 to TRBJ1-5; tentative D call: TRBD1 (6 bases). Trimming took 1 base from V and 0 from J, leaving 7 bases between them. The germline CDR1 and CDR2 sequences are KGHSH and LQKENI. The CDR3 is 15 residues long. CDR3 region: CASSPRQDSNQPQHF. The CDR3 DNA sequence: TGTGCCAGCTCACCACGACAGGATAGCAATCAGCCCCAGCATTTT.

This clone has a handful of counts. An end of the junction does not agree with germline; a read error may underlie this. The CDR3 bases are TGTGCCAGCAGCTCCTACAATTCACCCCTCCACTTT. It specifies CASSSYNSPLHF. The V call is TRBV7-2, the J call TRBJ1-6; D gene uncertain. Germline-derived CDR1 and CDR2 are SGHTA and FQGNSA. The CDR3 totals 12 residues.

This chain joins TRBV5-6 and TRBJ1-1, with D possibly being TRBD1 (5 bases). The CDR3 has 15 residues. CDR1 SGHDT and CDR2 YYEEEE come from the germline V gene. Trimming took 5 bases from V and 0 from J, leaving 14 bases between them. The CDR3 DNA is TGTGCCAGCAGTCTTGTGGGGGGGATGAACACTGAAGCTTTCTTT. This encodes CASSLVGGMNTEAFF. The whole variable domain, remainder taken from reference TRBV5-6 and TRBJ1-1, is DAGVTQSPTHLIKTRGQQVTLRCSPKSGHDTVSWYQQALGQGPQFIFQYYEEEERQRGNFPDRFSGHQFPNYSSELNVNALLLGDSALYLCASSLVGGMNTEAFFGQGTRLTVV.

The chain couples TRBV5-6 to TRBJ1-6; 9 bases are shared with TRBD1. Trimming took 4 bases from V and 3 from J; bases not matched to a gene: 8. CDR1 and CDR2 from the germline V gene are SGHDT and YYEEEE. The CDR3 has 17 residues. CDR3: CASSPGQGGGYNSPLHF. The CDR3 coding sequence is TGTGCCAGCAGCCCGGGACAGGGAGGAGGCTATAATTCACCCCTCCACTTT.

The chain employs TRBV12-3 or TRBV12-4 and TRBJ2-3, with 8 bases fitting TRBD2. CDR3 size: 12 residues. The CDR3 nucleotides are TGTGCAGTAGCGGGGAGCACAGATACGCAGTATTTT. Translating gives CAVAGSTDTQYF.

V gene TRBV5-4 combines with J gene TRBJ2-7; a possible D gene is TRBD2 (5 bases). Between the trimmed V and J ends, which lost 2 bases and 1 base, there was a span of 19 bases. The CDR3 loop spans 17 amino acids. Germline V gene lookup returns CDR1 SGHNT and CDR2 YYREEE (reference sequence). The CDR3 DNA follows: TGTGCCAGCAGCTTCATGGTTAGTGGGAGAGGGTCCTACGAGCAGTACTTC. Protein sequence: CASSFMVSGRGSYEQYF.

The genes are TRBV7-9 and TRBJ1-4; 11 bases are a match to TRBD1. The CDR3 length is 15 residues. The V gene's germline CDR1 is SEHNR and CDR2 FQNEAQ (reference sequence). Losses at the gene ends were 6 bases for V and 7 bases for J; bases not matched to a gene: 7. The CDR3 spells CASSSGGQGGEKLFF. The CDR3 DNA follows: TGTGCCAGCAGTTCCGGGGGACAGGGGGGTGAAAAACTGTTTTTT.

V gene TRBV3-1 (or the pseudogene TRBV3-2) combines with J gene TRBJ2-7, with D hard to call. Germline lookup yields CDR1 LGHDT and CDR2 YNNKEL (reference sequence). The CDR3 is 13 residues long. Trimming removed 1 base at V and 6 bases at J, with 10 bases between. The CDR3 DNA sequence: TGTGCCAGCAGCCAAGTGCAGAAGTCCGAGCAGTACTTC. Translated: CASSQVQKSEQYF.

The chain recombines TRBV16 with TRBJ1-2, with 7 positions matching TRBD1. Germline V lookup: CDR1 KGHSY, CDR2 FQNENV. The V gene end was trimmed by 4 bases and the J gene end by 6 bases; junction bases not matched to a gene: 2. This CDR3 is built from 12 residues. CDR3 sequence reads: CASSLTGDGYTF. The CDR3 nucleotides read TGTGCCAGCAGCCTTACAGGGGATGGCTACACCTTC.

This clone appeared once. This chain connects TRBV11-2 to TRBJ2-5, with 10 positions matching TRBD1. V shed 3 bases and J 4 bases; nucleotides not matched to a gene: 2. The CDR3 spans 14 residues. Germline V gene lookup returns CDR1 SGHAT and CDR2 FQNNGV. The CDR3 bases are TGTGCCAGCAGCTTTGGGACAGGGGTAGAGACCCAGTACTTC. Its protein product is CASSFGTGVETQYF.

CDR3 sequence reads: CASSIDPSGGYTF. The CDR3 DNA is TGTGCCAGTAGTATAGATCCTTCGGGGGGCTACACCTTC. The rearrangement joins TRBV19 to TRBJ1-2; D gene ambiguous. The ends were cut back, 0 bases at V and 8 bases at J, with 10 bases in the middle. The CDR3 spans 13 residues. The germline V gene has CDR1 LNHDA and CDR2 SQIVND (reference sequence). Combining the CDR3 with reference TRBV19 and TRBJ1-2 gives the whole variable domain DGGITQSPKYLFRKEGQNVTLSCEQNLNHDAMYWYRQDPGQGLRLIYYSQIVNDFQKGDIAEGYSVSREKKESFPLTVTSAQKNPTAFYLCASSIDPSGGYTFGSGTRLTVV.

The V gene is TRBV6-2 or TRBV6-3, the J gene TRBJ1-1, with D tentatively TRBD1 (6 bases). CDR1 is MNHEY, CDR2 SVGEGT, per germline. CDR3 length: 15 residues. V was clipped by 3 bases and J by 0 bases, with 11 bases between them. In DNA, the CDR3 is TGTGCCAGCAGTTATATCGGGGGGCTGAACACTGAAGCTTTCTTT. Translation: CASSYIGGLNTEAFF.

This clone is a singleton in its sample. The rearrangement uses TRBV7-8 and TRBJ2-1; maybe TRBD2 (5 bases). The CDR3 is 15 residues long. V lost 5 bases and J 6 bases, leaving 17 bases between the germline ends. Germline V CDR1 and CDR2: SGHVS, FQNEAQ. CDR3 bases: TGTGCCAGCAGCCCAGAACTAGGTTTTCGCAATGAGCAGTTCTTC. Translation: CASSPELGFRNEQFF. Looking up the rest from reference TRBV7-8 and TRBJ2-1 gives the full variable domain: GAGVSQSPRYKVAKRGQDVALRCDPISGHVSLFWYQQALGQGPEFLTYFQNEAQLDKSGLPSDRFFAERPEGSVSTLKIQRTQQEDSAVYLCASSPELGFRNEQFFGPGTRLTVL.

The chain employs TRBV7-2 and TRBJ2-1; 10 bases fit TRBD1. This CDR3 contains 15 residues. Germline CDR1 SGHTA, CDR2 FQGNSA. V dropped 5 bases and J dropped 6; count of bases not matched to a gene: 7. Written as DNA, the CDR3 is TGTGCCAGCAGCATCGGGACAGGGGCCGTCAATGAGCAGTTCTTC. Amino acid sequence: CASSIGTGAVNEQFF.

The V and J genes are TRBV5-1 and TRBJ1-1; D is possibly TRBD1 (6 bases). The V end was cut by 0 bases, the J end by 1 base, with 10 bases between. The CDR3 consists of 15 residues. Looked up from germline, CDR1 is SGHRS and CDR2 is YFSETQ. The CDR3 region is CASSLVGGQNTEAFF. Here the CDR3 DNA reads TGCGCCAGCAGCTTGGTCGGGGGGCAGAACACTGAAGCTTTCTTT.

This chain links TRBV6-6 with TRBJ2-3; 7 bases are shared with TRBD1. CDR1 is MNHNY and CDR2 is SVGAGI in the germline V gene (reference sequence). The CDR3 sequence is 15 residues long. Losses at the gene ends were 6 bases for V and 2 bases for J; bases not matched to a gene: 8. CDR3 nucleotide sequence: TGTGCCAGCAGCCCCTGGACAGGATACACAGATACGCAGTATTTT. It translates to CASSPWTGYTDTQYF.

This chain links TRBV9 with TRBJ2-7, with TRBD2 identical over 7 bases. With V trimmed by 0 bases and J by 7 bases, 10 bases remained unmatched. The germline V gene has CDR1 SGDLS and CDR2 YYNGEE. The CDR3 contains 15 residues. CDR3 amino acids: CASSVDASGPLEQYF. Written as DNA, the CDR3 is TGTGCCAGCAGCGTAGATGCTAGCGGTCCCCTAGAGCAGTACTTC. The whole variable domain, remainder taken from reference TRBV9 and TRBJ2-7, is DSGVTQTPKHLITATGQRVTLRCSPRSGDLSVYWYQQSLDQGLQFLIQYYNGEERAKGNILERFSAQQFPDLHSELNLSSLELGDSALYFCASSVDASGPLEQYFGPGTRLTVT.

The chain combines TRBV6-6 with TRBJ1-1; D possibly corresponds to TRBD1 (6 bases). The V gene lost 6 bases and the J gene lost 0 bases, with 8 bases spanning the gap. Germline V CDR1 and CDR2: MNHNY, SVGAGI (reference sequence). The CDR3 totals 13 residues. The chain's CDR3 is CASRDSMNTEAFF. As DNA, the CDR3 is TGTGCCAGCAGGGACAGTATGAACACTGAAGCTTTCTTT.

This clone was found a few times. V gene TRBV19 combines with J gene TRBJ1-5, with unresolved D. Trimming left V 7 bases short and J 3 bases short, with 13 bases between. The CDR3 totals 14 residues. Germline CDR1 LNHDA, CDR2 SQIVND (reference sequence). The CDR3 DNA sequence: TGTGCCAGTACTCCCGGCAGGTTCAATCAGCCCCAGCATTTT. As protein: CASTPGRFNQPQHF.

This chain connects TRBV5-4 to TRBJ1-2; D is undetermined. This CDR3 spans 14 amino acids. Germline CDR1 and CDR2: SGHNT and YYREEE (reference sequence). Trimming took 1 base from V and 0 from J, leaving 7 bases between them. CDR3 loop: CASSLTGANYGYTF. The CDR3 DNA sequence: TGTGCCAGCAGCTTGACCGGAGCTAACTATGGCTACACCTTC.

The genes are TRBV29-1 and TRBJ2-1, with 12 bases fitting TRBD1. CDR3 size: 14 residues. With 7 bases clipped from V and 7 bases from J, the junction kept 8 bases outside the gene matches. Germline V gene sequence: CDR1 SQVTM, CDR2 ANQGSEA. The DNA for the CDR3 is TGCAGCGAAGGGACAGGGGGCGGTTGGAATGAGCAGTTCTTC. This translates into CSEGTGGGWNEQFF.

The chain combines TRBV29-1 with TRBJ2-3; 9 bases match TRBD2. V trimming: 6 bases; J trimming: 2 bases; junction bases outside the gene matches: 9. CDR1 and CDR2 (germline): SQVTM, ANQGSEA. The CDR3 loop spans 15 amino acids. The CDR3: CSVLVAGANTDTQYF. In DNA, the CDR3 is TGCAGCGTCCTCGTAGCGGGGGCGAACACAGATACGCAGTATTTT.

The chain recombines TRBV7-8 with TRBJ2-7; D is possibly TRBD2 (5 bases). Trimming shortened V by 8 bases and J by 6 bases, and 8 bases separated the two germline ends. Germline V lookup: CDR1 SGHVS, CDR2 FQNEAQ. CDR3 size: 10 residues. The CDR3 loop reads CASGSREQYF. The CDR3 region has the DNA TGTGCCAGCGGGAGCCGCGAGCAGTACTTC.

The chain uses TRBV10-3 and TRBJ2-7; 9 bases agree with TRBD2. The germline V gene encodes CDR1 ENHRY and CDR2 SYGVKD. V shed 7 bases and J 6 bases; nucleotides not matched to a gene: 7. This CDR3 region has 13 residues. CDR3 region: CAINLSGSGEQYF. The CDR3 DNA reads TGTGCCATCAACCTTAGCGGGAGCGGCGAGCAGTACTTC.

The genes are TRBV6-5 and TRBJ2-3, with 8 bases matching TRBD1. Unmatched junction bases numbered 14, after V lost 6 bases and J lost 9 bases. The CDR3 loop spans 15 amino acids. CDR1 is MNHEY, CDR2 SVGAGI, per germline. The CDR3 DNA is TGTGCCAGCAGCGTCCGGGACAGGACCTTGGGGACGCAGTATTTT. This translates into CASSVRDRTLGTQYF.

V and J are TRBV6-5 and TRBJ1-2; 8 nucleotides match TRBD1. V gave up 6 bases and J gave up 7 bases; unmatched junction bases: 7. The germline gives CDR1 MNHEY, CDR2 SVGAGI. This CDR3 is built from 13 residues. In DNA, the CDR3 is TGTGCCAGCAGCCACAGGGGGTTGGTTGGCTACACCTTC. Translating it yields CASSHRGLVGYTF.

V and J are TRBV4-1 and TRBJ2-1, with 7 bases identical to TRBD2. Germline V gene data show CDR1 as MGHRA and CDR2 as YSYEKL. The CDR3 has 13 residues. V trimming: 1 base; J trimming: 14 bases; junction bases outside the gene matches: 8. Here the CDR3 DNA reads TGCGCCAGCAGCCAAGGGTCTGAGACTAGCAAGTTCTTC. Protein sequence: CASSQGSETSKFF.

The genes are TRBV19 and TRBJ2-1; 7 bases fit TRBD2. The J segment lost 8 bases and the V segment lost 1 base, leaving 2 bases of the junction unmatched. Germline assignment: CDR1 LNHDA and CDR2 SQIVND (reference sequence). The CDR3 has 13 residues. The CDR3 reads CASSIAAGYEQFF. The CDR3 DNA follows: TGTGCCAGTAGTATAGCAGCGGGGTATGAGCAGTTCTTC.

The chain is built from TRBV10-1 and TRBJ2-7; 10 bases match TRBD1. V gave up 6 bases and J gave up 4 bases; unmatched junction bases: 3. CDR1 is WNHNN, CDR2 SYGVQD, per germline (reference sequence). The CDR3 length is 13 residues. CDR3 sequence reads: CASSRDRGYEQYF. The DNA of the CDR3 is TGCGCCAGCAGCCGGGACAGGGGTTACGAGCAGTACTTC.

V gene TRBV2 combines with J gene TRBJ2-5; unclear D gene. Per germline, CDR1 SNHLY and CDR2 FYNNEI. Trimming pared 4 bases from V and 5 bases from J, leaving 5 bases between. CDR3 size: 11 residues. The CDR3 is CASSGLETQYF. The CDR3 nucleotides read TGTGCCAGCAGTGGGCTGGAGACCCAGTACTTC.